The present TCR beta chain was sequenced within a study of T cells in localized non-small cell lung cancer. Whole-study results and caveats: Tumor samples were not multi-region, leaving intratumor heterogeneity unexcluded.

This clone was seen a few times. Antigen: not known. V lost 6 bases and J 0 bases, leaving 8 bases between the germline ends. Germline assignment: CDR1 KGHSH and CDR2 LQKENI. The CDR3 loop spans 13 amino acids. Data came from immunoSEQ multiplex PCR; TCRdb stores just in-frame clones and leaves some out. The repertoire includes approximately 31,000 clones, 78% of them detected once, and approximately 35% sits in the top ten. The receptor was isolated from a male donor at least 60 years old with stage II squamous cell lung carcinoma. Material: peripheral blood, obtained before any cancer treatment. The chain combines TRBV18 with TRBJ1-1; possible D gene TRBD1, 6 bases. CDR3 sequence (DNA): TGTGCCAGCTCCCAGGGGCTGAACACTGAAGCTTTCTTT. Translation: CASSQGLNTEAFF.